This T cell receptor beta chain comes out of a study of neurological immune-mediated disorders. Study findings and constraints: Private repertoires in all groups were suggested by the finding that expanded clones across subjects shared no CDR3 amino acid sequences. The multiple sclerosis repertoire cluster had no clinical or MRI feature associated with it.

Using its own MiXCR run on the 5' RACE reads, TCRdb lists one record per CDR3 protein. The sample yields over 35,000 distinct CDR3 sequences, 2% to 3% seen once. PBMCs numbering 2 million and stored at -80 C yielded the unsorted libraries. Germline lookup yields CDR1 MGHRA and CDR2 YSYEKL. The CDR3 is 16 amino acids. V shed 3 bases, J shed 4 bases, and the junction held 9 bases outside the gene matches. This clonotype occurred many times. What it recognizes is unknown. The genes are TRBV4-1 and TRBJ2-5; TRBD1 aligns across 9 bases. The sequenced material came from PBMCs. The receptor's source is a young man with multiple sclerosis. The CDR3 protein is CASSHATGGEGETQYF. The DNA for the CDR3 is TGCGCCAGCAGCCATGCGACAGGGGGGGAAGGAGAGACCCAGTACTTC.